This TCR beta chain was identified in a study of blood T cell repertoires in COVID-19. Study-wide background: Donors in the United States, Italy and Spain gave samples during acute or convalescent COVID-19.

Per the original data handling: It was from reference gene primer amplification that nucleated cell counts were estimated. The method was immunoSEQ multiplex PCR; TCRdb's version includes in-frame clones alone and lacks a portion of them. V and J calls and clone size are as listed in that table; D and trimming were resolved from the DNA. This table has 65,000 to 90,000 clones, approximately 83% appearing once. The CDR3 extends over 17 amino acids. CDR1 and CDR2 (germline): LGHDT, YNNKEL (reference sequence). J was trimmed by 5 bases and V by 2 bases; bases with no gene match: 5. The rearrangement uses TRBV3-1 (or the pseudogene TRBV3-2) and TRBJ2-5; TRBD2 agrees at 16 bases. The sequence was obtained from a man older than 75 with active or convalescent COVID-19. Sequenced: peripheral blood. The CDR3 bases are TGTGCCAGCAGCCAATTGGGACTAGCGGGGGGGCCTGAGACCCAGTACTTC. The encoded protein is CASSQLGLAGGPETQYF.